The rows below give T cell receptor beta chains drawn from one sample of a study of T cells in Graves' hyperthyroidism and ophthalmopathy. TCRdb reprocessed the multiplex PCR reads with MiXCR, giving one entry per CDR3 protein. The sample records 300,000 to 400,000 distinct CDR3 sequences, roughly 18% being singletons. Sample: blood. The receptors come from a woman aged 50 to 60 with Graves' hyperthyroidism. The CDR3 runs from the conserved cysteine through the conserved F or W. The order of the fields is V gene, clone size, J gene, CDR3 length, CDR3 protein. Rows may omit the clone size; those that give it use once, few, many or a size class.

TRBV6-1	few	TRBJ2-2	19	CASSALGSSGTSPTGELFF
TRBV3-1	many	TRBJ1-1	16	CASSLSGTGGGTEAFF
TRBV12-3/TRBV12-4	few	TRBJ1-1	14	CASSDRRMNTEAFF
TRBV6-2/TRBV6-3	-	TRBJ2-6	16	CATRDGGAAGANVLTF
TRBV3-1	many	TRBJ2-2	13	CASSRGFAGELFF
TRBV28	many	TRBJ2-1	16	CASRIMTGLPYNEQFF
TRBV11-2	-	TRBJ2-1	15	CASSNTGTGNDEQFF
TRBV7-2	-	TRBJ2-4	13	CASSLQGANIQYF
TRBV11-2	many	TRBJ1-2	16	CASSSAIPPGTYGYTF
TRBV19	-	TRBJ1-1	15	CASSIVQHRDTEAFF
TRBV3-1	many	TRBJ2-7	12	CASSQDAYEQYF
TRBV11-2	many	TRBJ1-3	14	CASSLGAAGNTIYF
TRBV29-1	few	TRBJ1-2	12	CSVEVRAGGYTF
TRBV28	-	TRBJ2-7	14	CASRLREGRYGQYF
TRBV3-1	few	TRBJ1-2	15	CASSQDGGGSSGYTF
TRBV3-1	many	TRBJ2-5	14	CASSQGPGTETQYF
TRBV10-3	-	TRBJ1-2	13	CALRSTGRDGYTF
TRBV18	many	TRBJ1-1	15	CASSLGQGANTEAFF
TRBV27	many	TRBJ2-1	14	CASRNPGRYNEQFF
TRBV12-3/TRBV12-4	-	TRBJ1-4	13	CASSQGANEKLFF
TRBV9	few	TRBJ2-3	13	CASSVTSGDTQYF
TRBV5-1	few	TRBJ2-1	16	CASGGGRESSYNEQFF
TRBV12-3/TRBV12-4	-	TRBJ2-7	13	CASSSRSPYEQYF
TRBV10-1	few	TRBJ2-1	15	CASSGASGRSNEQFF
TRBV4-1	few	TRBJ2-7	15	CASSRAPGGPHEQYF
TRBV30	-	TRBJ1-2	11	CAWPGAGGYTF
TRBV6-5	-	TRBJ2-1	15	CASSYLLSRGHEQFF
TRBV7-2	-	TRBJ2-7	14	CASSKQGLLTEQYF
TRBV5-1	many	TRBJ1-1	15	CASSSWDRMNTEAFF
TRBV5-6	-	TRBJ1-5	15	CASSEAQGRNQPQHF
TRBV29-1	few	TRBJ2-5	10	CSGGWETQYF
TRBV20-1	many	TRBJ2-3	16	CSASWAQGTSTDTQYF
TRBV5-1	many	TRBJ2-4	15	CASSSALAGSDIQYF
TRBV29-1	-	TRBJ2-2	13	CSVRLATTGELFF
TRBV3-1	many	TRBJ2-7	13	CASSQPGVGEQYF
TRBV5-8	many	TRBJ2-3	12	CASSLLSDTQYF
TRBV11-2	many	TRBJ2-1	17	CASSPGTSGGRYNEQFF
TRBV6-6	few	TRBJ1-2	18	CASSYPPSSDRGLDGYTF
TRBV6-5	many	TRBJ2-7	17	CASSYGGLWAEPYEQYF
TRBV6-1	many	TRBJ2-5	15	CASSEWGPFQETQYF
TRBV11-2	-	TRBJ1-1	14	CASSLGWGYTEAFF
TRBV19	-	TRBJ1-1	15	CASSTLRESNTEAFF
TRBV5-1	-	TRBJ1-2	13	CASSSDRVGGYTF
TRBV28	many	TRBJ1-2	13	CASSHLGGYGYTF
TRBV12-3/TRBV12-4	-	TRBJ2-3	14	CASSSRASTDTQYF
TRBV30	many	TRBJ1-5	13	CAWSVQENQPQHF
TRBV7-3	-	TRBJ2-2	18	CASSLNLGPQVDTGELFF
TRBV28	many	TRBJ2-5	15	CASSTSTSKRETQYF
TRBV15	many	TRBJ2-3	19	CATSRAPRSTDPSTDTQYF
TRBV11-2	many	TRBJ2-1	14	CASSLGQSYNEQFF
TRBV20-1	many	TRBJ1-4	15	CSARAFGGIGEKLFF
TRBV7-6	few	TRBJ1-6	14	CASGYRARNSPLHF
TRBV14	few	TRBJ1-1	14	CASSLSGTRTKAFF
TRBV2	few	TRBJ2-1	15	CASSVDYQSYNEQFF
TRBV25-1	many	TRBJ2-3	19	CASSDETQTSGSLSDTQYF
TRBV12-5	many	TRBJ2-7	13	CASGFQRGHEQYF
TRBV9	few	TRBJ2-5	14	CASSASGGQETQYF
TRBV7-3	many	TRBJ1-2	19	CASSLTGAGGAYRNYGYTF